The 24 T cell receptor beta chains below all came from one sample that was sequenced in a study of siplizumab effects on memory and regulatory T cells. Profiled with immunoSEQ multiplex PCR; TCRdb holds only in-frame clones, not every one. This table holds 100,000 or so clones, 85% to 95% found once. The source material was CD4+ T cells sorted from blood. These receptor sequences come from a human donor in good health.

V usage is TRBV4-2 and J usage is TRBJ2-3; perhaps TRBD2 as D (6 bases). Germline lookup yields CDR1 LGHNA and CDR2 YNFKEQ. The CDR3 is made up of 16 amino acids. V lost 4 bases, J lost 2 bases, and 16 bases lay in between. CDR3 DNA: TGTGCCAGCAGCCCCCTCAAAAGGGAGGTCACAGATACGCAGTATTTT. Protein: CASSPLKREVTDTQYF.

The genes are TRBV5-1 and TRBJ1-2; TRBD1 might be the D (5 bases). V lost 0 bases to trimming and J lost 4 bases, with 13 bases between them. This CDR3 has 15 residues. Per germline, CDR1 SGHRS and CDR2 YFSETQ. The CDR3 reads CASSLASGIFYGYTF. CDR3 nucleotides: TGCGCCAGCAGCTTGGCGTCAGGGATCTTCTATGGCTACACCTTC.

The chain joins TRBV5-1 to TRBJ1-3; D not resolved. In germline, CDR1 is SGHRS, CDR2 YFSETQ. The ends were cut back, 4 bases at V and 0 bases at J, with 11 bases in the middle. The CDR3 covers 15 residues. The CDR3 here is CASSPVVSSGNTIYF. As DNA, the CDR3 is TGCGCCAGCAGCCCGGTAGTGAGCTCTGGAAACACCATATATTTT.

This chain joins TRBV10-3 and TRBJ2-7, with unresolved D. CDR3 size: 11 residues. Germline CDR1 ENHRY, CDR2 SYGVKD. Trimming shortened V by 2 bases and J by 4 bases, and 3 bases separated the two germline ends. This chain's CDR3 is CAISEGYEQYF. Written as DNA, the CDR3 is TGTGCCATCAGTGAGGGGTACGAGCAGTACTTC.

The chain carries TRBV19 and TRBJ2-1; 7 positions agree with TRBD2. The CDR3 is 15 residues long. The germline gives CDR1 LNHDA, CDR2 SQIVND (reference sequence). Trimming took 4 bases from V and 2 from J; bases not matched to a gene: 5. The CDR3 sequence is CASSSGGLPYNEQFF. The CDR3 DNA sequence: TGTGCCAGTAGTAGCGGGGGACTACCCTACAATGAGCAGTTCTTC.

The gene calls are TRBV5-4 and TRBJ2-7, with TRBD2 matching over 9 bases. The CDR3 is 16 amino acids. Trimming at V came to 4 bases and at J to 3 bases, leaving 11 bases not matched to a gene. CDR1 is SGHNT and CDR2 is YYREEE in the germline V gene (reference sequence). The CDR3 is CASSQSGASGNYEQYF. CDR3 bases: TGTGCCAGCAGCCAATCCGGGGCTAGCGGGAACTACGAGCAGTACTTC. Full variable domain (outside the CDR3, taken from reference TRBV5-4 and TRBJ2-7): ETGVTQSPTHLIKTRGQQVTLRCSSQSGHNTVSWYQQALGQGPQFIFQYYREEENGRGNFPPRFSGLQFPNYSSELNVNALELDDSALYLCASSQSGASGNYEQYFGPGTRLTVT.

V usage is TRBV5-6 and J usage is TRBJ2-2; 8 bases align to TRBD2. The junction had 7 bases not matched to a gene; V was cut back by 0 bases and J by 9 bases. Germline V lookup: CDR1 SGHDT, CDR2 YYEEEE. The CDR3 consists of 15 residues. The CDR3 is CASSLGAGGNRELFF. The CDR3 nucleotides are TGTGCCAGCAGCTTGGGCGCGGGAGGAAACCGGGAGCTGTTTTTT.

The chain links TRBV7-2 to TRBJ2-7; 9 nucleotides match TRBD1. Germline V CDR1 and CDR2: SGHTA, FQGNSA. The CDR3 covers 15 residues. The junction had 7 bases not matched to a gene; V was cut back by 6 bases and J by 1 base. In DNA, the CDR3 is TGTGCCAGCAGACGCACAGGGGGCTTTTCCTACGAGCAGTACTTC. It specifies CASRRTGGFSYEQYF.

The chain has TRBV11-2 and TRBJ2-2; D gene uncertain. CDR1 is SGHAT, CDR2 FQNNGV, per germline. CDR3 length: 13 amino acids. V lost 3 bases to trimming and J lost 5 bases, with 7 bases between them. Written as DNA, the CDR3 is TGTGCCAGCAGCTTGCGTCCGACCGGGGAGCTGTTTTTT. Protein: CASSLRPTGELFF.

The V gene is TRBV13, the J gene TRBJ1-1, with TRBD1 matching 9 bases. Germline V gene data show CDR1 as PRHDT and CDR2 as FYEKMQ (reference sequence). Trimming at V came to 4 bases and at J to 5 bases, leaving 14 bases not matched to a gene. The CDR3 runs to 17 residues. CDR3 sequence (DNA): TGTGCCAGCAGCTCCGAACCTCAAGACAGGGGGGTAACTGAAGCTTTCTTT. This codes for CASSSEPQDRGVTEAFF.

The rearrangement joins TRBV15 to TRBJ1-5; possible D gene TRBD1, 5 bases. The CDR3 sequence is 14 residues long. Germline CDR1 is LNHNV and CDR2 is YYDKDF (reference sequence). V was clipped by 3 bases and J by 1 base, with 7 bases between them. CDR3 nucleotide sequence: TGTGCCACCAGCAGCCGGGACAGCAATCAGCCCCAGCATTTT. This encodes CATSSRDSNQPQHF.

The chain combines TRBV9 with TRBJ1-2, with 7 positions matching TRBD1. CDR1 and CDR2 from the germline V gene are SGDLS and YYNGEE. CDR3 length: 14 residues. V was clipped by 0 bases and J by 2 bases; unmatched bases: 1. The DNA for the CDR3 is TGTGCCAGCAGCGTAGTGACAGGGAACTATGGCTACACCTTC. This encodes CASSVVTGNYGYTF.

This chain connects TRBV6-1 to TRBJ1-2; tentatively, D is TRBD1 (5 bases). The V and J ends lost 0 bases and 4 bases respectively, with 9 bases between them. CDR1 is MNHNS, CDR2 SASEGT, per germline. The CDR3 extends over 14 amino acids. CDR3: CASSEAGPPYGYTF. The CDR3 region has the DNA TGTGCCAGCAGTGAAGCGGGGCCCCCCTATGGCTACACCTTC.

The chain combines TRBV4-1 with TRBJ1-1, with no clear D. Germline V gives CDR1 MGHRA, CDR2 YSYEKL. Trimming took off 1 base at V and 1 base at J, with 7 bases between the two ends. This CDR3 has 14 amino acids. This CDR3 reads CASSQVLENTEAFF. DNA for the CDR3: TGCGCCAGCAGCCAAGTCTTGGAGAACACTGAAGCTTTCTTT.

V is TRBV7-9 and J is TRBJ2-4, with D hard to call. Germline loops: CDR1 SEHNR, CDR2 FQNEAQ (reference sequence). V lost 1 base and J 7 bases, leaving 8 bases between the germline ends. The CDR3 length is 13 residues. Here the CDR3 reads CASSLGTRNIQYF. CDR3 DNA sequence: TGTGCCAGCAGCTTAGGTACGAGGAACATTCAGTACTTC.

The chain couples TRBV9 to TRBJ2-1, with D possibly being TRBD2 (6 bases). Per the germline V gene, CDR1 is SGDLS and CDR2 is YYNGEE. V lost 1 base and J 9 bases, leaving 23 bases between the germline ends. The CDR3 is 17 amino acids. CDR3 amino acids: CASSVHSSRRDGGEQFF. The CDR3 DNA sequence: TGTGCCAGCAGCGTACATTCCTCCAGGAGGGATGGTGGTGAGCAGTTCTTC.

The chain uses TRBV2 and TRBJ1-1; D remains ambiguous. Germline lookup yields CDR1 SNHLY and CDR2 FYNNEI. Trimming cost V 8 bases and J 10 bases, with 20 bases left between them. The CDR3 is made up of 13 amino acids. CDR3 sequence: CASRESRLSAAFF. For the CDR3, the DNA is TGTGCCAGCCGGGAATCCAGGCTCTCCGCAGCTTTCTTT.

The V and J genes are TRBV30 and TRBJ2-7, with D perhaps TRBD1 (6 bases). Germline V gene sequence: CDR1 GTSNPN, CDR2 SVGIG (reference sequence). V was pared by 0 bases and J by 5 bases, with 20 bases between. The CDR3 loop spans 16 amino acids. The CDR3 DNA reads as TGTGCCTGGAGTGTAAGTCTAGGCAGGGGTTCCCACGAGCAGTACTTC. Protein sequence: CAWSVSLGRGSHEQYF.

The chain uses TRBV7-8 and TRBJ2-1, with D perhaps given as TRBD1 or TRBD2 (5 bases each). V was shortened by 5 bases and J by 12 bases, with 20 bases between the two germline ends. Germline values: CDR1 SGHVS, CDR2 FQNEAQ. The CDR3 extends over 14 amino acids. CDR3 sequence: CASSMGPGTRWQFF. CDR3 DNA: TGTGCCAGCAGCATGGGACCAGGAACGCGTTGGCAGTTCTTC.

The J gene is TRBJ1-1, the V gene TRBV7-9; D is uncertain. CDR1 SEHNR and CDR2 FQNEAQ come from the germline V gene (reference sequence). Trimming removed 4 bases at V and 7 bases at J, with 16 bases between. There are 14 residues in the CDR3. CDR3 in DNA: TGTGCCAGCAGCTCTTTAACATCGTTTGGTGAAGCTTTCTTT. It yields the protein CASSSLTSFGEAFF.

This clone appeared a single time. This chain links TRBV27 with TRBJ1-1; D is unclear. The germline CDR1 and CDR2 sequences are MNHEY and SMNVEV (reference sequence). Trimming took 0 bases from V and 1 from J, leaving 9 bases between them. CDR3 length: 15 residues. The CDR3 here is CASSLSWRSNTEAFF. CDR3 bases: TGTGCCAGCAGTTTATCGTGGCGATCGAACACTGAAGCTTTCTTT.

The rearrangement joins TRBV20-1 to TRBJ2-7, with D uncertain. From germline, CDR1 is DFQATT and CDR2 SNEGSKA (reference sequence). The V gene lost 5 bases and the J gene lost 5 bases, with 7 bases spanning the gap. The CDR3 contains 10 residues. CDR3 DNA sequence: TGCAGTGCTCGCTGGAACGAGCAGTACTTC. This encodes CSARWNEQYF.

The rearrangement links TRBV11-3 to TRBJ2-2; TRBD2 agrees at 8 bases. CDR1 is SGHNT, CDR2 YENEEA, per germline. Losses at the gene ends were 1 base for V and 5 bases for J; bases not matched to a gene: 6. The CDR3 consists of 16 residues. The CDR3 sequence is CASSLGLAGETGELFF. In DNA, the CDR3 is TGTGCCAGCAGCTTAGGTCTAGCGGGTGAAACCGGGGAGCTGTTTTTT.

V and J are TRBV11-1 and TRBJ1-2; D uncertain. The CDR3 length is 13 residues. CDR1 is SGHAT, CDR2 FQDESV, per germline (reference sequence). Trimming left V 4 bases short and J 3 bases short, with 9 bases between. Written as DNA, the CDR3 is TGTGCCAGCAGCTCGACCGCCTACTATGGCTACACCTTC. It translates to CASSSTAYYGYTF.